The text below deals with one T cell receptor (beta chain). Its antigen is currently unknown. This specimen belongs to a study of cytomegalovirus exposure and HLA in healthy donors. Study results and limitations: It was reported in a later analysis that an Asian-associated ancestry cluster showed fewer N-insertions than the approximately 670-donor mean. A later analysis appeared to link common viral pathogens to several of the most significant clusters. While the bulk of TCR sequences proved rare, some public TCRs turned up in many donors.

The CDR3 consists of 13 residues. V was shortened by 4 bases and J by 2 bases, with 8 bases between the two germline ends. Germline CDR1 LNHNV, CDR2 YYDKDF (reference sequence). With 60 Vbeta and 13 Jbeta primers, the PCR was carried out. This table comes from immunoSEQ multiplex PCR, and its TCRdb copy is limited to in-frame clones, with some not included. The sample's table shows 100,000 to 150,000 clones. Input material: PBMCs. This TCR derives from a woman aged 40-49 years in good health and CMV-seronegative. This chain uses TRBV15 with TRBJ1-2; possibly TRBD1 for D (6 bases). CDR3 protein: CATSNDRNYGYTF. The CDR3 region has the DNA TGTGCCACCAGCAATGACAGGAACTATGGCTACACCTTC. Based on the CDR3 plus reference TRBV15 and TRBJ1-2, the full variable domain is DAMVIQNPRYQVTQFGKPVTLSCSQTLNHNVMYWYQQKSSQAPKLLFHYYDKDFNNEADTPDNFQSRRPNTSFCFLDIRSPGLGDTAMYLCATSNDRNYGYTFGSGTRLTVV.